Listed below are T cell receptor beta chains from one sample, sequenced in a study of graft-versus-host responses after intestinal transplantation. The protocol was immunoSEQ multiplex PCR, while the TCRdb copy is restricted to in-frame clones and leaves out a portion. The sample carries tens of thousands of clones, approximately 80% recorded once. No antigen has been identified for these receptors. Here the sequenced sample was unstimulated CD4+ T cells sorted from spleen or lymph node cells, taken before transplant. The receptors were gathered from a human donor who was the organ donor for an intestinal transplant. Each CDR3 is given with its conserved first and last residue. D genes are given only for firm matches. Part of the rows lack a size; the others show once, few, many or a class for expanded clones.

V gene	clone size	D gene	J gene	CDR3 protein	CDR3 DNA
TRBV5-4	few	TRBD1	TRBJ2-4	CASGQGQGDIQYF	TGTGCCAGCGGACAGGGACAGGGCGACATTCAGTACTTC
TRBV9	-	TRBD2	TRBJ2-4	CASSPRLAGGRENIQYF	TGTGCCAGCAGCCCACGACTAGCGGGGGGGCGGGAAAACATTCAGTACTTC
TRBV5-5	-	-	TRBJ1-6	CASSQTPGVDSPLHF	TGTGCCAGCAGCCAAACACCGGGGGTGGATTCACCCCTCCACTTT
TRBV2	-	TRBD1	TRBJ1-6	CASSKRDRDNSPLHF	TGTGCCAGCAGTAAACGGGACAGGGATAATTCACCCCTCCACTTT
TRBV7-6	-	-	TRBJ1-1	CASSSSQYRLDEAFF	TGTGCCAGCAGCTCGAGCCAATACCGACTGGATGAAGCTTTCTTT
TRBV7-2	-	TRBD2	TRBJ2-3	CASSLAGAGAFTDTQYF	TGTGCCAGCAGCTTAGCGGGAGCGGGGGCCTTCACAGATACGCAGTATTTT
TRBV18	-	-	TRBJ1-2	CASSQQGDGYTF	TGTGCCAGCTCACAACAGGGTGACGGCTACACCTTC
TRBV5-6	-	-	TRBJ1-2	CASSLFVSVIYGYTF	TGTGCCAGCAGCTTGTTCGTAAGCGTAATCTATGGCTACACCTTC
TRBV4-3	-	TRBD1	TRBJ2-2	CASSSQGRQGSGELFF	TGCGCCAGCAGCTCCCAGGGGAGACAGGGATCCGGGGAGCTGTTTTTT
TRBV7-6	few	TRBD2	TRBJ2-2	CASRATGGNTGELFF	TGTGCCAGCAGAGCCACGGGGGGAAACACCGGGGAGCTGTTTTTT
TRBV9	-	TRBD2	TRBJ2-1	CASSAVGGADEQFF	TGTGCCAGCAGCGCCGTCGGGGGGGCGGATGAGCAGTTCTTC
TRBV19	once	-	TRBJ2-1	CASSFPKTDEQFF	TGTGCCAGTAGTTTCCCTAAAACCGATGAGCAGTTCTTC
TRBV2	-	TRBD1	TRBJ1-6	CASSLYQGGTGESSYNSPLHF	TGTGCCAGCAGTCTATACCAAGGTGGGACAGGGGAGAGCTCCTATAATTCACCCCTCCACTTT
TRBV27	-	-	TRBJ2-5	CASSLRQGQETQYF	TGTGCCAGCAGTTTAAGGCAGGGGCAAGAGACCCAGTACTTC
TRBV7-8	-	-	TRBJ1-3	CASRVRETGNTIYF	TGTGCCAGCCGGGTCAGAGAGACTGGAAACACCATATATTTT
TRBV5-1	-	-	TRBJ2-5	CASSYSRPSFRGNMQETQYF	TGCGCCAGCAGCTATTCACGACCTTCTTTTAGGGGCAACATGCAAGAGACCCAGTACTTC
TRBV5-6	-	TRBD1	TRBJ2-3	CASSVGQGTDTQYF	TGTGCCAGCAGCGTGGGACAGGGCACAGATACGCAGTATTTT